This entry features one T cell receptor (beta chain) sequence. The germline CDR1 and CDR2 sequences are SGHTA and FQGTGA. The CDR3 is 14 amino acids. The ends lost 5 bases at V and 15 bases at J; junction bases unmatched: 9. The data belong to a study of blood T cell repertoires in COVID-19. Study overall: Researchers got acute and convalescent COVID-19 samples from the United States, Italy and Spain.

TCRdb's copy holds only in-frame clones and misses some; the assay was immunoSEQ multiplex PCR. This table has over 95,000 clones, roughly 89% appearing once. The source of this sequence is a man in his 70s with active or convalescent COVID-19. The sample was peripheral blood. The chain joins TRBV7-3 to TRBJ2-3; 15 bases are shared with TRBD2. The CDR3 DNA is TGTGCCAGCAGCCCCGGGACTAGCGGGGGGCGGGTATATTTT. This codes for CASSPGTSGGRVYF.